This entry is about one T cell receptor beta chain. Its cognate antigen is unknown. The record originates from a study of lymphopenia after photon versus proton radiotherapy. Study-wide points: Relative stability marked proton patients; photon patients lost diversity and naive cells. Only patients who died were analyzed for survival; proton advantage is unproven. Post-nadir diversity loss with photons came from oligoclonal expansion, particularly CD8+ Temra cells. In patients who died, overall survival fell as post-nadir TCR diversity dropped more.

TCRdb's copy holds only in-frame clones and misses some; the assay was immunoSEQ multiplex PCR. Of fewer than 45,000 clones in the sample, about 82% were seen once. CDR1 is LGHNA, CDR2 YNFKEQ, per germline. V gave up 4 bases and J gave up 7 bases, with 20 bases separating them. This CDR3 region has 17 residues. Sequenced here: peripheral blood, sampled from a patient treated with proton-based radiotherapy. This sequence was found in a woman between 65 and 79 years old with pancreatic cancer. Some clones in this sample may be carry-over from other donors' samples. This chain joins TRBV4-2 and TRBJ1-6; D gene uncertain. The CDR3 DNA reads TGTGCCAGCAGCCCCGAGCCAGACCGTATGGGCAATTCACCCCTCCACTTT. Protein sequence: CASSPEPDRMGNSPLHF.